The 28 T cell receptor beta chains below all came from one sample that was sequenced in a study of T-cell reconstitution after alpha-beta-depleted transplantation in children. Construction of the TCRbeta library involved unique molecular identifiers. TCRdb reprocessed the PCR reads with MiXCR, giving one entry per CDR3 protein. In the table there are about half a million distinct CDR3 sequences, approximately 13% of which are singletons. The source material was PBMCs from the stem cell graft donor, sampled from the stem cell graft. Receptor source: a human donor who donated a stem cell graft to a child with combined immunodeficiency.

The V and J genes are TRBV5-1 and TRBJ1-1; maybe TRBD1 (5 bases). Germline CDR1 is SGHRS and CDR2 is YFSETQ. V lost 0 bases, J lost 0 bases, and 9 bases lay in between. This CDR3 has 15 amino acids. The CDR3 DNA is TGCGCCAGCAGCTTGGTAGGGGACTTGAACACTGAAGCTTTCTTT. Translation gives CASSLVGDLNTEAFF.

The chain carries TRBV5-1 and TRBJ1-3; D may be TRBD1 (5 bases). Germline CDR1 and CDR2: SGHRS and YFSETQ. CDR3 length: 16 residues. V was clipped by 2 bases and J by 3 bases, with 15 bases between them. CDR3 bases: TGCGCCAGCAGCTTATGGGGCGACAGTCATGGAAACACCATATATTTT. Translated, it gives CASSLWGDSHGNTIYF.

The table lists this clonotype with a few counts. The chain links TRBV20-1 to TRBJ2-5; a possible D gene is TRBD1 (6 bases). Trimming pared 6 bases from V and 1 base from J, leaving 15 bases between. The CDR3 is 14 amino acids. Germline values: CDR1 DFQATT, CDR2 SNEGSKA (reference sequence). The CDR3 loop reads CSAHSGTFQETQYF. For the CDR3, the DNA is TGCAGTGCCCACTCCGGGACATTCCAAGAGACCCAGTACTTC.

The chain employs TRBV4-1 and TRBJ1-1; maybe TRBD1 (5 bases). The CDR3 has 17 amino acids. V dropped 1 base and J dropped 3 bases, with 18 bases sitting between them. Per the germline V gene, CDR1 is MGHRA and CDR2 is YSYEKL. CDR3 DNA sequence: TGCGCCAGCAGCCAAGGTCCAGCAGAGGGGTCCGACACTGAAGCTTTCTTT. It encodes CASSQGPAEGSDTEAFF.

This clonotype was counted a few times. The V call is TRBV11-2, the J call TRBJ2-2, with 11 positions matching TRBD2. CDR3 length equals 16 residues. In germline, CDR1 is SGHAT, CDR2 FQNNGV. The junction had 4 bases not matched to a gene; V was cut back by 1 base and J by 6 bases. The chain's CDR3 is CASSLVPSGRSGELFF. The CDR3 nucleotides read TGTGCCAGCAGCTTAGTTCCTAGCGGGAGGTCCGGGGAGCTGTTTTTT.

This clonotype has only a few counts. The rearrangement joins TRBV7-2 to TRBJ2-5; no clear D gene. V was cut by 4 bases and J by 3 bases, with 12 bases left in between. Germline V gene sequence: CDR1 SGHTA, CDR2 FQGNSA. The length of the CDR3 is 14 residues. The CDR3 loop is CASSSVFPKETQYF. The CDR3 DNA reads TGTGCCAGCAGCTCCGTTTTCCCTAAAGAGACCCAGTACTTC.

This clonotype has just a few counts. The chain combines TRBV5-4 with TRBJ2-5; no firm D call. The germline V gene has CDR1 SGHNT and CDR2 YYREEE (reference sequence). Trimming left V 0 bases short and J 2 bases short, with 14 bases between. This CDR3 contains 16 residues. This CDR3 reads CASSLGVEAVQETQYF. In DNA form, the CDR3 reads TGTGCCAGCAGCTTGGGGGTCGAGGCAGTACAAGAGACCCAGTACTTC.

In its sample, this clonotype was seen a few times. The rearrangement links TRBV20-1 to TRBJ1-1, with unresolved D. Trimming cost V 5 bases and J 3 bases, with 13 bases left between them. The CDR3 contains 13 residues. The V gene's germline CDR1 is DFQATT and CDR2 SNEGSKA (reference sequence). As DNA, the CDR3 is TGCAGTGCTCTAGGTGGCGGGGACACTGAAGCTTTCTTT. As protein: CSALGGGDTEAFF.

In DNA, the CDR3 is TGCAGTGCTAGACCTGGAAGCAACTATGGCTACACCTTC. Amino acids: CSARPGSNYGYTF. The rearrangement links TRBV20-1 to TRBJ1-2; D is unresolved. V was trimmed by 2 bases and J by 2 bases, leaving 9 bases between them. CDR1 is DFQATT, CDR2 SNEGSKA, per germline (reference sequence). CDR3 size: 13 residues.

This clonotype was picked up many times. This chain links TRBV7-9 with TRBJ2-3, with 8 bases matching TRBD1. The V segment lost 0 bases and the J segment 2 bases; nucleotides outside the gene matches: 4. This CDR3 is 16 amino acids long. Germline assignment: CDR1 SEHNR and CDR2 FQNEAQ (reference sequence). This CDR3 reads CASSLAQGANTDTQYF. The CDR3 DNA follows: TGTGCCAGCAGCTTAGCCCAGGGGGCGAACACAGATACGCAGTATTTT. Full variable domain (rest looked up from reference TRBV7-9 and TRBJ2-3): DTGVSQNPRHKITKRGQNVTFRCDPISEHNRLYWYRQTLGQGPEFLTYFQNEAQLEKSRLLSDRFSAERPKGSFSTLEIQRTEQGDSAMYLCASSLAQGANTDTQYFGPGTRLTVL.

This clonotype occurred many times. This chain joins TRBV12-3 or TRBV12-4 and TRBJ2-1, with D perhaps TRBD2 (7 bases). The CDR3 sequence is 15 residues long. V lost 5 bases and J lost 0, with 11 bases in between. In DNA form, the CDR3 reads TGTGCCAGCAGTAGGGGGGGGAGCTCCTACAATGAGCAGTTCTTC. Protein product: CASSRGGSSYNEQFF.

About this clonotype itself: A read error is possible here, since a much larger clone lies one base away. This chain links TRBV2 with TRBJ2-7; 8 positions match TRBD2. The CDR3 is 14 residues long. With V trimmed by 2 bases and J by 2 bases, 2 bases remained unmatched. Germline V CDR1 and CDR2: SNHLY, FYNNEI. CDR3 residues: CASSEPAGAYEQYF. CDR3 sequence (DNA): TGTGCCAGCAGTGAACCAGCGGGGGCCTACGAGCAGTACTTC.

This clonotype was observed at least ten times. The chain has TRBV20-1 and TRBJ2-7; D unresolved. The CDR3 covers 14 residues. Germline V gene data show CDR1 as DFQATT and CDR2 as SNEGSKA (reference sequence). Trimming left V 0 bases short and J 0 bases short, with 9 bases between. The CDR3, as DNA: TGCAGTGCTAGAGATCAGTCGAGCTCCTACGAGCAGTACTTC. It encodes CSARDQSSSYEQYF.

In this sample, this clonotype turned up many times. The chain has TRBV12-3 or TRBV12-4 and TRBJ2-5; D is uncertain. The CDR3 contains 14 residues. The V and J ends lost 7 bases and 7 bases respectively, with 19 bases between them. The CDR3 DNA follows: TGTGCCAGCACCCCTTTTGAGGATACGGGGACCCAGTACTTC. The encoded protein is CASTPFEDTGTQYF.

Many counts were recorded for this clonotype. This chain uses TRBV3-1 with TRBJ2-3, with unresolved D. V was shortened by 1 base and J by 4 bases, with 9 bases between the two germline ends. Germline values: CDR1 LGHDT, CDR2 YNNKEL (reference sequence). The CDR3 is made up of 14 amino acids. DNA for the CDR3: TGTGCCAGCAGCCAAGTGGGGTTCGCAGATACGCAGTATTTT. Translated, it gives CASSQVGFADTQYF.

This clonotype was observed at least ten times. The chain combines TRBV20-1 with TRBJ2-1; D is possibly TRBD1 (5 bases). Germline values: CDR1 DFQATT, CDR2 SNEGSKA (reference sequence). This CDR3 has 13 amino acids. V shed 0 bases and J shed 7 bases, with 10 bases lying between them. CDR3 DNA: TGCAGTGCTAGAGATGGGGCTACTAATGAGCAGTTCTTC. Protein sequence: CSARDGATNEQFF.

This clonotype occurred a few times. This chain joins TRBV6-2 or TRBV6-3 and TRBJ2-2; TRBD1 agrees at 10 bases. This CDR3 region has 14 residues. The V gene end was trimmed by 6 bases and the J gene end by 5 bases; junction bases not matched to a gene: 3. Germline V CDR1 and CDR2: MNHEY, SVGEGT. The CDR3 reads CASRGQGYTGELFF. DNA for the CDR3: TGTGCCAGCAGGGGACAGGGGTATACCGGGGAGCTGTTTTTT.

The table lists this clonotype with many counts. This rearrangement joins TRBV12-3 or TRBV12-4 to TRBJ2-3; TRBD2 is a possible D gene (5 bases). CDR3 size: 14 residues. Trimming pared 3 bases from V and 0 bases from J, leaving 7 bases between. CDR3 region: CASSFGVSTDTQYF. The CDR3 coding sequence is TGTGCCAGCAGTTTCGGGGTTAGCACAGATACGCAGTATTTT.

The CDR3 nucleotides read TGTGCCTGGAGTGAGGGCAGATCGTACGAGCAGTACTTC. It specifies CAWSEGRSYEQYF. The rearrangement uses TRBV30 and TRBJ2-7; D is undetermined. With 1 base removed from V and 4 bases from J, the gap between germline ends came to 11 bases. The CDR3 is made up of 13 amino acids. Germline CDR1 reads GTSNPN; CDR2 reads SVGIG (reference sequence).

This clonotype was seen more than once but under ten times. The CDR3 DNA reads TGTGCCAGCAGCTTGGATTTTCAGCCCCAGCATTTT. It is translated as CASSLDFQPQHF. The chain couples TRBV5-8 to TRBJ1-5, with no clear D. V lost 0 bases and J 6 bases, leaving 4 bases between the germline ends. Germline V gene lookup returns CDR1 SGHTS and CDR2 YDEGEE. This CDR3 has 12 residues.

The chain carries TRBV21-1 and TRBJ2-1; TRBD2 was called by the table and not checked on the DNA. TRBV21-1 is termed a pseudogene. The CDR3 is 12 amino acids. This CDR3 reads CASFLAGHEQFF. The CDR3 DNA follows: TGTGCCAGCTTCCTAGCGGGGCATGAGCAGTTCTTC.

The rearrangement joins TRBV7-9 to TRBJ2-2; no reliable D call. Germline values: CDR1 SEHNR, CDR2 FQNEAQ (reference sequence). CDR3 length: 15 amino acids. V dropped 3 bases and J dropped 0 bases, with 8 bases sitting between them. Here the CDR3 reads CASSFHQPNTGELFF. CDR3 nucleotide sequence: TGTGCCAGCAGCTTCCACCAACCGAACACCGGGGAGCTGTTTTTT.

The chain combines TRBV12-3 or TRBV12-4 with TRBJ1-1; perhaps TRBD1 as D (5 bases). Trimming shortened V by 5 bases and J by 2 bases, and 18 bases separated the two germline ends. CDR3 length equals 16 residues. For the CDR3, the DNA is TGTGCCAGCAGTAATGGATATGGGGGGGGAAACACTGAAGCTTTCTTT. Amino acid sequence: CASSNGYGGGNTEAFF.

The chain recombines TRBV30 with TRBJ2-1; TRBD1 aligns across 8 bases. Per germline, CDR1 GTSNPN and CDR2 SVGIG (reference sequence). Unmatched junction bases numbered 4, after V lost 1 base and J lost 2 bases. The CDR3 is made up of 15 amino acids. In DNA form, the CDR3 reads TGTGCCTGGAGTGAAGACAGGGGAACCTACAATGAGCAGTTCTTC. It is translated as CAWSEDRGTYNEQFF.

This clonotype was recorded a few times. This sequence joins TRBV5-1 and TRBJ2-2; 8 bases agree with TRBD2. The germline V gene has CDR1 SGHRS and CDR2 YFSETQ. CDR3 length equals 17 residues. Trimming cost V 0 bases and J 4 bases; bases outside gene matches: 8. This CDR3 reads CASSLGLVLAGTGELFF. The CDR3 coding sequence is TGCGCCAGCAGCTTGGGCCTTGTCCTAGCGGGCACCGGGGAGCTGTTTTTT.

The chain uses TRBV7-9 and TRBJ2-7, with a possible D match to TRBD1 (5 bases). Trimming cost V 3 bases and J 3 bases, with 12 bases left between them. The CDR3 covers 14 residues. CDR1 and CDR2 (germline): SEHNR, FQNEAQ (reference sequence). The CDR3 protein is CASSFPPQGYEQYF. Written as DNA, the CDR3 is TGTGCCAGCAGCTTTCCCCCGCAGGGCTACGAGCAGTACTTC.

The gene calls are TRBV21-1 and TRBJ2-5; the table assigns TRBD1, which was not confirmed against the DNA. TRBV21-1 is described as a pseudogene. This CDR3 has 16 residues. The CDR3 nucleotides read TGTGCCAGCACCCAAAATTCCCCGGGACAGGGAAAGACCCAGTACTTC. Its translation: CASTQNSPGQGKTQYF.

There are a few counts of this clonotype. The chain uses TRBV28 and TRBJ2-5, with no clear D. The germline gives CDR1 MDHEN, CDR2 SYDVKM. V was shortened by 6 bases and J by 4 bases, with 18 bases between the two germline ends. This CDR3 region has 15 residues. The CDR3 region is CASRGRPTAGETQYF. The CDR3 DNA reads as TGTGCCAGCAGGGGCCGGCCTACCGCAGGAGAGACCCAGTACTTC.